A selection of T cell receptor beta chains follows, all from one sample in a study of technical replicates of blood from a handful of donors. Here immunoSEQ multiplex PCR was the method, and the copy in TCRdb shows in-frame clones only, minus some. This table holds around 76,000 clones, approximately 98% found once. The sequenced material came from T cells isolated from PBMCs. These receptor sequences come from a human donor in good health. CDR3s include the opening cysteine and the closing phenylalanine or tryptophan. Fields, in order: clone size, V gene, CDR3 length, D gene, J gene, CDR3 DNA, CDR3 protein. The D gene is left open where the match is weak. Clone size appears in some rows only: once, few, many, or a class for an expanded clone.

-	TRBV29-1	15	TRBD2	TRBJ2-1	TGCAGCGTTCCTACTAGCGGATCCTATTACAATGAGCAGTTCTTC	CSVPTSGSYYNEQFF
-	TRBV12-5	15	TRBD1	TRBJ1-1	TGTGCTAGTGGTTTGGTAAAGGGGGCGAACACTGAAGCTTTCTTT	CASGLVKGANTEAFF
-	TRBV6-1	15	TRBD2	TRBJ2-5	TGTGCCAGCAGTGAATCGGGAGGAGGAGGGGAGACCCAGTACTTC	CASSESGGGGETQYF
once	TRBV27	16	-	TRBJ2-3	TGTGCCAGCAGTGCCCCGACTAGGGCCCTCACAGATACGCAGTATTTT	CASSAPTRALTDTQYF
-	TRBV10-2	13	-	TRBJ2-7	TGCGCCAGCAGTGAGGGACACGGCTACGAGCAGTACTTC	CASSEGHGYEQYF
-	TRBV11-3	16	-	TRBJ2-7	TGTGCCAGCAGCTTTATTAGCTGGGATCCTCGGGGCGAGCAGTACTTC	CASSFISWDPRGEQYF
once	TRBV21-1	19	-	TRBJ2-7	TGTGCCAGCAGCAAAGCGCTTTGCACGGGGGGGTTCATCTCCTACGAGCAGTACTTC	CASSKALCTGGFISYEQYF
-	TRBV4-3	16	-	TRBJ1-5	TGCGCCAGCAGCCAAGATTTTCTGAGAAGCAATCAGCCCCAGCATTTT	CASSQDFLRSNQPQHF
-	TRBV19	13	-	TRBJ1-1	TGTGCCAGTAGTCCGCCCTTGGGCAGATCAGCTTTCTTT	CASSPPLGRSAFF
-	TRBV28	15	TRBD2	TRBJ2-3	TGTGCCAGCAGTACTAGCGGGAGTCGCACAGATACGCAGTATTTT	CASSTSGSRTDTQYF
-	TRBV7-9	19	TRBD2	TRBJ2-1	TGTGCCAGCAGCTTAGCCGGGACTAGCGGGAGGTCTACTTGGAATGAGCAGTTCTTC	CASSLAGTSGRSTWNEQFF
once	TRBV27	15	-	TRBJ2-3	TGTGCCAGCCAGCCTTCCCTTGGGCGCACAGATACGCAGTATTTT	CASQPSLGRTDTQYF
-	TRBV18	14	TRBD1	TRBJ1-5	TGTGCCAGCTCACCGGGACAGGCGAATCAGCCCCAGCATTTT	CASSPGQANQPQHF
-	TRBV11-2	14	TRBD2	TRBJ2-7	TGTGCCAGCAGCTTCCCGGGACTAGCCTACGAGCAGTACTTC	CASSFPGLAYEQYF
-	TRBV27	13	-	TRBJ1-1	TGTGCCAGCAGTTTAGGCGGGAACACTGAAGCTTTCTTT	CASSLGGNTEAFF
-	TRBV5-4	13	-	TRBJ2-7	TGTGCCAGCAGCTTAGGAGGGATCTACGAGCAGTACTTC	CASSLGGIYEQYF
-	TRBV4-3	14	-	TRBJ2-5	TGCGCCAGCAGCCAGGACTATTTACAAGAGACCCAGTACTTC	CASSQDYLQETQYF
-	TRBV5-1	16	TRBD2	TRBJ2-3	TGCGCCAGCAGCTCGCCGACTAGCGGAAACTCAGATACGCAGTATTTT	CASSSPTSGNSDTQYF
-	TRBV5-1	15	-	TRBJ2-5	TGCGCCAGCAGCTTAATTTCTAACAGCCAAGAGACCCAGTACTTC	CASSLISNSQETQYF
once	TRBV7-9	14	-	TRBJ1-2	TGTGCCAGCAGCTTTCGGGGGGCAGGGGATGGCTACACCTTC	CASSFRGAGDGYTF
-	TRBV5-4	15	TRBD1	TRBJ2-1	TGTGCCAGCAGCGGCCCGGGACAGCATTACAATGAGCAGTTCTTC	CASSGPGQHYNEQFF
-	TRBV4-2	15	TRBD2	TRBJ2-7	TGTGCCAGCAGCCAAGTCCCTAGCGGGAGCTACGAGCAGTACTTC	CASSQVPSGSYEQYF
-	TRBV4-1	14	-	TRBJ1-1	TGCGCCAGCAGCCAAGGTTCAGGGCCGAGAGATGCTTTCTTT	CASSQGSGPRDAFF
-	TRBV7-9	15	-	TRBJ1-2	TGTGCCAGCAGCTTAGGGCGGGACGCCTCCGGTGGCTACACCTTC	CASSLGRDASGGYTF
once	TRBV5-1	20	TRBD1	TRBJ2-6	TGCGCCAGCAGCCTGGACGAAGAACAGGGGGTAAACTCTGGGGCCAACGTCCTGACTTTC	CASSLDEEQGVNSGANVLTF
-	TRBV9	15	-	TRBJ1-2	TGTGCCAGCAGCGTAGGGAGGAACCTAGACTATGGCTACACCTTC	CASSVGRNLDYGYTF
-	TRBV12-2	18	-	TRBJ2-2	TGTGCAAGTCGCTTACCAGCTAGGACGGGAGTGGGGGACGGGGAGCTGTTTTTT	CASRLPARTGVGDGELFF
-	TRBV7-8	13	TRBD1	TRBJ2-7	TGTGCCAGCAGCGGGGACAGGGGGTACGAGCAGTACTTC	CASSGDRGYEQYF
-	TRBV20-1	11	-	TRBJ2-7	TGCAGTGCTAGATACTCCTACGAGCAGTACTTC	CSARYSYEQYF
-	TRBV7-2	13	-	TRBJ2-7	TGTGCCAGCAGCTCGACAGGACCCTACGAGCAGTACTTC	CASSSTGPYEQYF
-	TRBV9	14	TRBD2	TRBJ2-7	TGTGCCAGCAGCGTAAGCGGGAGGGCCTATGAGCAGTACTTC	CASSVSGRAYEQYF
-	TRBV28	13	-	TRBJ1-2	TGTGCCAGCCGCCTCAGGGGAGACTCTGGCTACACCTTC	CASRLRGDSGYTF
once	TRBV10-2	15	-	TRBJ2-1	TGCGCCAGCAGGGAGTTTTATAGCTCCTACAATGAGCAGTTCTTC	CASREFYSSYNEQFF
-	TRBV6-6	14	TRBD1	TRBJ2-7	TGTGCCAGCACCCAGTGGGGACAGGGCGGCGAGCAGTACTTC	CASTQWGQGGEQYF
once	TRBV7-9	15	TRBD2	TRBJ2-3	TGTGCCAGCAGCCTCACTAGCGGGAGTACAGATACGCAGTATTTT	CASSLTSGSTDTQYF
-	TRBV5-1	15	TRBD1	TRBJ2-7	TGCGCCAGCAGCCGAGCAGGGACAGGCTCCTACGAGCAGTACTTC	CASSRAGTGSYEQYF
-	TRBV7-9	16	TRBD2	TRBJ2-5	TGTGCCAGCAGCTCACCGGGACTAGCGGGTCTATCGACCCAGTACTTC	CASSSPGLAGLSTQYF
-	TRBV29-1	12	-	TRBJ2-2	TGCAGCGTTGACAGATACACCGGGGAGCTGTTTTTT	CSVDRYTGELFF
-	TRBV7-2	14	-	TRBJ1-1	TGTGCCAGCAGCTTAGCGTCGGGGGTGACTGAAGCTTTCTTT	CASSLASGVTEAFF
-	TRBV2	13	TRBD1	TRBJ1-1	TGTGCCAGCAGTTACGGACAGGGCACTGAAGCTTTCTTT	CASSYGQGTEAFF
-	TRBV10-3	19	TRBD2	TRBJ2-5	TGTGCCATCAGTGTCGAAGGGGAGGGGAGCGGGAGGGCCCGAGAGACCCAGTACTTC	CAISVEGEGSGRARETQYF
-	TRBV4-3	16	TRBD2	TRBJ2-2	TGCGCCAGCAGCCAAGGGACTAGGATAAACACCGGGGAGCTGTTTTTT	CASSQGTRINTGELFF
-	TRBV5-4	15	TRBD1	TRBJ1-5	TGTGCCAGCAGCACGGGGACAGGGGTGAATCAGCCCCAGCATTTT	CASSTGTGVNQPQHF
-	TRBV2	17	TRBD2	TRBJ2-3	TGTGCCAGCAGTGAAGTGATTCTAGCGGGAGGAACAGATACGCAGTATTTT	CASSEVILAGGTDTQYF
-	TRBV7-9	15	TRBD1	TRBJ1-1	TGTGCCAGCAGCTTAGGACAGGGGGTGAACACTGAAGCTTTCTTT	CASSLGQGVNTEAFF
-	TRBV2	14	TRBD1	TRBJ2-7	TGTGCCAGCAGTGAAAGGACAGGGCGATACGAGCAGTACTTC	CASSERTGRYEQYF
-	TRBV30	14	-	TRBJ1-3	TGTGCCTGGAGTGATCTCTACTCTGGAAACACCATATATTTT	CAWSDLYSGNTIYF
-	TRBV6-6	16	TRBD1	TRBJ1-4	TGTGCCAGCAGTTACTCTGGCCCGGCAGGGGGAGAAAAACTGTTTTTT	CASSYSGPAGGEKLFF
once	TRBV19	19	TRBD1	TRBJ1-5	TGTGCCAGTAGTTCCCTGGGGACAGAATACCTATATAGCAATCAGCCCCAGCATTTT	CASSSLGTEYLYSNQPQHF